The clone carrying this T cell receptor (beta chain) has a handful of counts. The data were obtained in a study of T cells in narcolepsy. Method: immunoSEQ multiplex PCR; TCRdb's copy keeps in-frame clones and lacks some. The sample lists under 40,000 clones; approximately 80% were seen once. Sequencing was done on a sample of CD45RA- memory CD4+ T cells from PBMCs. The TCR comes from a human donor with narcolepsy.

The CDR3 DNA sequence: TGTGCCAGCAGCTTAGTAGCCAGGGGGGGGGAGACCCAGTACTTC. Translated, it gives CASSLVARGGETQYF. The genes are TRBV7-2 and TRBJ2-5, with D perhaps given as TRBD1 or TRBD2 (7 bases each). Trimming left V 1 base short and J 5 bases short, with 14 bases between. The CDR3 sequence is 15 residues long. Germline-derived CDR1 and CDR2 are SGHTA and FQGNSA.